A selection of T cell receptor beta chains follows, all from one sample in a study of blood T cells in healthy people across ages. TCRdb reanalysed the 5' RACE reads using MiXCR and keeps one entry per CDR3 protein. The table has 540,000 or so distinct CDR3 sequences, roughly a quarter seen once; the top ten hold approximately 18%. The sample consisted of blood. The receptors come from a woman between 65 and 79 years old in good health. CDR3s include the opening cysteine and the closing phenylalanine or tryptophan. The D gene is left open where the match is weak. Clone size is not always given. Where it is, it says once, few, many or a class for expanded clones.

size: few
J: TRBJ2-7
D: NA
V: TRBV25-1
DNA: TGTGCCAGCAGTGAATTTCAGGGAATGGTGTACTTC
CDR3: CASSEFQGMVYF

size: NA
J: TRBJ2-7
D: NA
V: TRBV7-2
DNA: TGTGCCAGCAGCTTAGTGGAGCGCGGCGAGCAGTACTTC
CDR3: CASSLVERGEQYF

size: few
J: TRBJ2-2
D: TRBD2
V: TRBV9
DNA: TGTGCCAGCAGCGAGGCGGGACTAGCGGGGGGGAGTAGAGCCGGGGAGCTGTTTTTT
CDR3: CASSEAGLAGGSRAGELFF

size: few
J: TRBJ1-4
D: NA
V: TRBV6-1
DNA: TGTGCCAGCAGTGAAAGGGGAACTGCAACTAATGAAAAACTGTTTTTT
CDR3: CASSERGTATNEKLFF

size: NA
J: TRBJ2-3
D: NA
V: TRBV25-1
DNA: TGTGCCAGCAGACTCGGGAGCACAGATACGCAGTATTTT
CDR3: CASRLGSTDTQYF

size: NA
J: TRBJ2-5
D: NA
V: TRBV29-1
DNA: TGCAGCGTGATGCGGGACAGAAAAGAGACCCAGTACTTC
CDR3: CSVMRDRKETQYF

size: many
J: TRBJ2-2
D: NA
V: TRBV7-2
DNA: TGTGCCAGCAGTTCGCACAACACCGGGGAGCTGTTTTTT
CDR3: CASSSHNTGELFF

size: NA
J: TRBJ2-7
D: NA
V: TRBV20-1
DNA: TGCAGTGCCTACGGATACTTGAGGTCCTACGAGCAGTACTTC
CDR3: CSAYGYLRSYEQYF

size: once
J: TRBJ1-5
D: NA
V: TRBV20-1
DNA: TGCAGTGCCACAACAGGGTCCGGCAATCAGCCCCAGCATTTT
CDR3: CSATTGSGNQPQHF

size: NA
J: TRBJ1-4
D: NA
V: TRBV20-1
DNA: TGCAGTGCAAAAGCAGGAACTGAAAAACTGTTTTTT
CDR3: CSAKAGTEKLFF

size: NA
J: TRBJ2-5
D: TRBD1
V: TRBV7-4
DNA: TGTGCCAGTCCCACAGGGGTTTGTGAGACCCAGTACTTC
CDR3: CASPTGVCETQYF

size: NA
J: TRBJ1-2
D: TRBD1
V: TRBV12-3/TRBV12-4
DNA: TGTGCCAGCAGCCTGGACAGGGGCCAGTCCCGGAGCGGTTACTATGGCTACACCTTC
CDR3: CASSLDRGQSRSGYYGYTF

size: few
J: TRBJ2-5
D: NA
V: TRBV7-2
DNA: TGTGCCAGCAGTCCCACACGGGCACAAGAGACCCAGTACTTC
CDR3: CASSPTRAQETQYF

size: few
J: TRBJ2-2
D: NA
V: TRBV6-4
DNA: TGTGCCAGCAGTAGGGTGCTCTCGGAAGTCACCGGGGAGCTGTTTTTT
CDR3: CASSRVLSEVTGELFF

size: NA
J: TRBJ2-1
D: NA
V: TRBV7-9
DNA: TGTGCCAGCAGCTTAGGTGCGAGCGCTCGAGGGGGTCAGGACAATGAGCAGTTCTTC
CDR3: CASSLGASARGGQDNEQFF

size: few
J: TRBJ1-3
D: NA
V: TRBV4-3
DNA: TGCGCCAGCAGCTTAACAGGGACTGGAAACACCATATATTTT
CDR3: CASSLTGTGNTIYF

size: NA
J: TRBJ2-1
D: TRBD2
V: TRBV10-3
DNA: TGTGCCATCAAGCGCGGGGGTTTGACGGGAGAGCAGTTCTTC
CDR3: CAIKRGGLTGEQFF

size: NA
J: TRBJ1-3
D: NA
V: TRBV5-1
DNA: TGCGCCAGCAGCGGAACAGGAGAGAGCTCTGGAAACACCATATATTTT
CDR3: CASSGTGESSGNTIYF

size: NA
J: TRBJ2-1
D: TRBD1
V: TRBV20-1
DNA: TGCAGCGCAGGGGGCGGCCGGAATGAGCAGTTCTTC
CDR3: CSAGGGRNEQFF

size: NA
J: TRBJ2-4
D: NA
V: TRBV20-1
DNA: TGCAGTGCTAGAGATGTGGGCAAAAACATTCAGTACTTC
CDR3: CSARDVGKNIQYF

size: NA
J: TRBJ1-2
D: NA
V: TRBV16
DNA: TGTGCCAGCAGCCAAACTGAGTATGGCTACGCCTTC
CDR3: CASSQTEYGYAF

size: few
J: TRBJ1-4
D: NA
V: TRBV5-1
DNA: TGCGCCAGCAGCTCAATGACAGCCACTAATGAAAAACTGTTTTTT
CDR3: CASSSMTATNEKLFF

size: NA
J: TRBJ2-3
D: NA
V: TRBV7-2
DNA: TGTGCCAGCAGCTCGGCCGAGGGAGATACGCAGTATTTT
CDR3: CASSSAEGDTQYF

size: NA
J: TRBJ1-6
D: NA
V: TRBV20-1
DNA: TGCAGTGCCTTAGGGGGAGGACTATCCTCACCCCTCCACTTT
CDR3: CSALGGGLSSPLHF

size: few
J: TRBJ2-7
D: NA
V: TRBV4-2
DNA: TGTGCCAGCAGCCAAGATTTAGAGGTAAACGAGCAGTACTTC
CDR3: CASSQDLEVNEQYF

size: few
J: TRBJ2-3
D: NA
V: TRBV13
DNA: TGTGCCAGCAGCTTAGGCCCCCCGACTAGTACAGATACGCAGTATTTT
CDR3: CASSLGPPTSTDTQYF

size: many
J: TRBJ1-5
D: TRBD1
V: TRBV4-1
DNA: TGCGCCAGCAGCCAAGATATAGGGACAGGGGTTAGACAGCCCCAGCATTTT
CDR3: CASSQDIGTGVRQPQHF

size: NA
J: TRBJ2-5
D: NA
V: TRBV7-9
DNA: TGTGCCAGCAGCTTAAACTCCGGGGAGACCCAGTACTTC
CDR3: CASSLNSGETQYF

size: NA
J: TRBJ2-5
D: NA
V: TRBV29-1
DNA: TGCAGCGCTGCGGGACGGGGAAACGGAGAGACCCAGTACTTC
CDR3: CSAAGRGNGETQYF